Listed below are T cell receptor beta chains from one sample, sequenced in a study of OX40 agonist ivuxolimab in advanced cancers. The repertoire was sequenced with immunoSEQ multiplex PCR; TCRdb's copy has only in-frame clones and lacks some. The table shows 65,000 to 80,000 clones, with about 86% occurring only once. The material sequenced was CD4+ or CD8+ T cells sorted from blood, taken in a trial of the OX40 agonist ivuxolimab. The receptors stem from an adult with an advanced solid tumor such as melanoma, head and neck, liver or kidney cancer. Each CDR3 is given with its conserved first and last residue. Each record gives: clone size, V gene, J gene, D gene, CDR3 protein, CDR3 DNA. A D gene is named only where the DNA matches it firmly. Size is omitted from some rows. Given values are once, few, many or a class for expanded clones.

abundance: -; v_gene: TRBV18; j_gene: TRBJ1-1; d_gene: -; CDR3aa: CASSPPGQYEAFF; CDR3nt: TGTGCCAGCTCACCCCCGGGACAATATGAAGCTTTCTTT
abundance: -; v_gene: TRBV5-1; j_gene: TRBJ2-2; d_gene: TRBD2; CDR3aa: CASSLTRTSGNTGELFF; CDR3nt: TGCGCCAGCAGCTTGACCCGGACTAGCGGGAACACCGGGGAGCTGTTTTTT
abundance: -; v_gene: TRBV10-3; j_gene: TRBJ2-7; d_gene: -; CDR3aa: CAINPGTPGRYEQYF; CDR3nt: TGTGCCATCAACCCGGGGACGCCAGGAAGATACGAGCAGTACTTC
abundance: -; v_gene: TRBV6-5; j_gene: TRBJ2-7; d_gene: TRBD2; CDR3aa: CASSYGRGVSYEQYF; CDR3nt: TGTGCCAGCAGTTACGGACGGGGGGTTTCCTACGAGCAGTACTTC
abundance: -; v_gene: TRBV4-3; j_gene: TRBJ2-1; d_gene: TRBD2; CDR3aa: CASSLGLANSYNEQFF; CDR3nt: TGCGCCAGCAGCCTGGGACTAGCGAACTCCTACAATGAGCAGTTCTTC
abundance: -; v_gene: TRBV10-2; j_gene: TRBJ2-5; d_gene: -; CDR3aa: CASSARTAIGTQYF; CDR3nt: TGCGCCAGCAGTGCGCGGACAGCCATAGGCACCCAGTACTTC
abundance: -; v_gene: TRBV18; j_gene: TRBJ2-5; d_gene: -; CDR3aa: CASSPRQETQYF; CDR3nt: TGTGCCAGCTCACCGAGGCAAGAGACCCAGTACTTC
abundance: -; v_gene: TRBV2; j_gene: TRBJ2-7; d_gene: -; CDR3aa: CASSYNPEGPYEQYF; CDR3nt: TGTGCCAGCAGCTATAACCCCGAAGGCCCCTACGAGCAGTACTTC
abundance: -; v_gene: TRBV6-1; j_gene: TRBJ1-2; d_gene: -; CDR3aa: CARKNTGNYGYTF; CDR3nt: TGTGCCAGAAAAAATACAGGCAACTATGGCTACACCTTC
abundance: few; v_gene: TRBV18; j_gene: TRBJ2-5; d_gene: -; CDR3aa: CASSPPTGRETQYF; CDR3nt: TGTGCCAGCTCACCACCGACAGGGAGGGAGACCCAGTACTTC
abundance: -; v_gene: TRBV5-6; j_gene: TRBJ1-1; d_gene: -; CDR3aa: CASSLRTLPGTEAFF; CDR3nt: TGTGCCAGCAGCCTCCGGACACTCCCGGGCACTGAAGCTTTCTTT